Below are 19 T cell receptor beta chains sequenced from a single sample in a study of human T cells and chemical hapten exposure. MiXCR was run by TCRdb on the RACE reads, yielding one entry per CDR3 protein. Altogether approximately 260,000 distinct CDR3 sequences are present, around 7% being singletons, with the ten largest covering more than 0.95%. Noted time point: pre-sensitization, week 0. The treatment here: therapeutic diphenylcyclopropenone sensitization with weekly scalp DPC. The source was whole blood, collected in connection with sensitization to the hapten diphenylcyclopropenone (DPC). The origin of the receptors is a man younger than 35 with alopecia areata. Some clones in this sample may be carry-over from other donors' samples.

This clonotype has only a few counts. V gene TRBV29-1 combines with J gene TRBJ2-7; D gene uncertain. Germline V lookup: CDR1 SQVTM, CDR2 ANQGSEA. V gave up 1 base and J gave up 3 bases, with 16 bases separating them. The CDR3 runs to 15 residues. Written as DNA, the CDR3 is TGCAGCGTTGAAGCCCGACACTCCTGGGACTACGAGCAGTACTTC. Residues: CSVEARHSWDYEQYF.

CDR3 bases: TGTGCCAGCAGCAACCGGGACAGGGCCCCTGCCGGGGAGCTGTTTTTT. Amino acids: CASSNRDRAPAGELFF. This sequence joins TRBV9 and TRBJ2-2, with TRBD1 identical over 9 bases. CDR3 size: 16 residues. Germline-derived CDR1 and CDR2 are SGDLS and YYNGEE. With V trimmed by 4 bases and J by 6 bases, 10 bases remained unmatched.

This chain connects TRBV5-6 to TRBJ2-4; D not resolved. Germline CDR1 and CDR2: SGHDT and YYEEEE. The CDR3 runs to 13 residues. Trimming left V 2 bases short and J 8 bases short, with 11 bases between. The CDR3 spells CASSLPHKDIQYF. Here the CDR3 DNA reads TGTGCCAGCAGCTTACCACATAAGGACATTCAGTACTTC.

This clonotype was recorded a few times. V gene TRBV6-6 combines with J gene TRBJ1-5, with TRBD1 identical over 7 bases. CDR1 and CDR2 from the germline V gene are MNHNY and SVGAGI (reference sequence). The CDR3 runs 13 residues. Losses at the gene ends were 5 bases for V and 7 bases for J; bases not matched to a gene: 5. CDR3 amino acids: CASSLTGEQPQHF. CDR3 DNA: TGTGCCAGCAGTCTAACAGGGGAGCAGCCCCAGCATTTT.

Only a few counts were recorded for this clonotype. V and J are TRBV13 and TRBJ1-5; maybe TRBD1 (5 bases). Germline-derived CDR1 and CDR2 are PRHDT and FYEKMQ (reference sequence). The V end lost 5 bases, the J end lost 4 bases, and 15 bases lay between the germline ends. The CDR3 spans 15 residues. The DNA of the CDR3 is TGTGCCAGCAGCCGTAGGGACTCAGGGAATCAGCCCCAGCATTTT. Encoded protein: CASSRRDSGNQPQHF.

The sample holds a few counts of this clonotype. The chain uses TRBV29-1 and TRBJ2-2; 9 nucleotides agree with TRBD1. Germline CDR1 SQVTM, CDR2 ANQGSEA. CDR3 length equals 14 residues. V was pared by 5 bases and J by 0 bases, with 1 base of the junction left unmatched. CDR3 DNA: TGCAGCGTTACAGGGGGCCCGAACACCGGGGAGCTGTTTTTT. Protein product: CSVTGGPNTGELFF.

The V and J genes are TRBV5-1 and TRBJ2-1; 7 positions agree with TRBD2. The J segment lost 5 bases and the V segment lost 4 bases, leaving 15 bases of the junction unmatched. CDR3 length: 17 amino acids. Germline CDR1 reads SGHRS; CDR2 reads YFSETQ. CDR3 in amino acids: CASSRAISLAQDNEQFF. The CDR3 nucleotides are TGCGCCAGCAGCCGGGCAATATCACTAGCGCAAGACAATGAGCAGTTCTTC. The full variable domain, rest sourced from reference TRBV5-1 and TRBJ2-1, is KAGVTQTPRYLIKTRGQQVTLSCSPISGHRSVSWYQQTPGQGLQFLFEYFSETQRNKGNFPGRFSGRQFSNSRSEMNVSTLELGDSALYLCASSRAISLAQDNEQFFGPGTRLTVL.

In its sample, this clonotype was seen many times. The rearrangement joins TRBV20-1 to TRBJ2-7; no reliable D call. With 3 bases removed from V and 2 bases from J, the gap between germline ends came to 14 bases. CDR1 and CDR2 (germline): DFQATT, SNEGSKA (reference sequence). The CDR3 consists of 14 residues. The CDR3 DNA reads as TGCAGTGCTAGTTCAGTGTCAGGAGCCTACGAGCAGTACTTC. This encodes CSASSVSGAYEQYF.

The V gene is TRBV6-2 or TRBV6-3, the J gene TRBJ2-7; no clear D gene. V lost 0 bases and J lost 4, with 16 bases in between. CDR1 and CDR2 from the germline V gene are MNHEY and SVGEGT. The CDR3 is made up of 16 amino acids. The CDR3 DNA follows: TGTGCCAGCAGTTACTCGACACTCCACGGAATTTACGAGCAGTACGTC. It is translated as CASSYSTLHGIYEQYV.

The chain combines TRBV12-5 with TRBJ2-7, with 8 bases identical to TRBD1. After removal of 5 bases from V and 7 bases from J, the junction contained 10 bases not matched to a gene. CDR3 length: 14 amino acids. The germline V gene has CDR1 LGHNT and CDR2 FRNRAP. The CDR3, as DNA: TGTGCTAGTGGTCTTGGGACAGGAATTGGGGAGCAGTACTTC. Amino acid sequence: CASGLGTGIGEQYF.

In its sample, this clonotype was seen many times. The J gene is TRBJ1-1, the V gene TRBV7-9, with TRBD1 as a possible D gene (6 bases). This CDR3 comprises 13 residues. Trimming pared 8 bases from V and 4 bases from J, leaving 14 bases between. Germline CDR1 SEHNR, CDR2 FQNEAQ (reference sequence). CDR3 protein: CASSDRFSTEAFF. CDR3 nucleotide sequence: TGTGCCAGCTCCGACAGGTTTAGCACTGAAGCTTTCTTT.

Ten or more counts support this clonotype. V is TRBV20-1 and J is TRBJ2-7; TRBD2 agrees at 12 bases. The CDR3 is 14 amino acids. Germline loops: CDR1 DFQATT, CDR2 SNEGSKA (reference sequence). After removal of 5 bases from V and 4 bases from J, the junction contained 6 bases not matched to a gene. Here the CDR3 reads CSAATSGGIYEQYF. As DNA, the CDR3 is TGCAGTGCTGCGACTAGCGGGGGCATTTACGAGCAGTACTTC.

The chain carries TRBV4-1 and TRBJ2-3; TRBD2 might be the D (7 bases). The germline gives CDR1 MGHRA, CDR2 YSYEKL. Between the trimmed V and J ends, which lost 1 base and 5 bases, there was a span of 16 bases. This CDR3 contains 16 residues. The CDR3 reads CASSQARGGRGDTQYF. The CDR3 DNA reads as TGCGCCAGCAGCCAAGCGAGGGGGGGCCGAGGAGATACGCAGTATTTT.

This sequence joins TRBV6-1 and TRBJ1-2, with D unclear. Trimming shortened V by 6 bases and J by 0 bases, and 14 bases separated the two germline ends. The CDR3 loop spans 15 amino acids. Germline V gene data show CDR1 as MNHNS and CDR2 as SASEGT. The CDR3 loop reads CASSGKTSPNYGYTF. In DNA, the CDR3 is TGTGCCAGCAGCGGGAAAACTAGTCCTAACTATGGCTACACCTTC.

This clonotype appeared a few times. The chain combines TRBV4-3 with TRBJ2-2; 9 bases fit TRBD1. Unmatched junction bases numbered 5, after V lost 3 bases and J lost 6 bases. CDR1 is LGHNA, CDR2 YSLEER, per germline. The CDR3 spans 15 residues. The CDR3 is CASSQERQGAGELFF. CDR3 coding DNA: TGCGCCAGCAGCCAGGAAAGACAGGGGGCCGGGGAGCTGTTTTTT.

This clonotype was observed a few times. Here the CDR3 DNA reads TGCGCCAGCAGCCAAGTGTCTGAACATGGCTACACCTTC. Translated, it gives CASSQVSEHGYTF. The genes are TRBV4-3 and TRBJ1-2; D remains ambiguous. Germline V gene lookup returns CDR1 LGHNA and CDR2 YSLEER. This CDR3 contains 13 residues. Deletions cut 1 base from V and 6 bases from J, with 9 bases between.

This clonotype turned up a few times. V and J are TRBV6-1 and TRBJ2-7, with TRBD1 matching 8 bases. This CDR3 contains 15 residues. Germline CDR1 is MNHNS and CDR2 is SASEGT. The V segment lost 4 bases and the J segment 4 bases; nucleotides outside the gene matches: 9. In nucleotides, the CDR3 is TGTGCCAGCAGTGGAGGGACAGGTCTGCCTTACGAGCAGTACGTC. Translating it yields CASSGGTGLPYEQYV.

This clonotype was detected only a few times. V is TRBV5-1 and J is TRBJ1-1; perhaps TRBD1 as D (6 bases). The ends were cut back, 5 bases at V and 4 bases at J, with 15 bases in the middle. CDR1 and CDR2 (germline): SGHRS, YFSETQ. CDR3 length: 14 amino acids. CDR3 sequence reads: CASRSGGKGTEAFF. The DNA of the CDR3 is TGCGCCAGCAGGAGCGGGGGCAAGGGCACTGAAGCTTTCTTT.

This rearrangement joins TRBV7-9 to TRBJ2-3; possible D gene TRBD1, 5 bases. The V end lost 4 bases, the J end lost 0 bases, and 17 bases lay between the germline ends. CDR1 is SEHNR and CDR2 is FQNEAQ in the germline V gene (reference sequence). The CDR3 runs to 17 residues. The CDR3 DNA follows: TGTGCCAGCAGCTCTACGGGTGGCAGGGTTAGCACAGATACGCAGTATTTT. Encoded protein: CASSSTGGRVSTDTQYF.